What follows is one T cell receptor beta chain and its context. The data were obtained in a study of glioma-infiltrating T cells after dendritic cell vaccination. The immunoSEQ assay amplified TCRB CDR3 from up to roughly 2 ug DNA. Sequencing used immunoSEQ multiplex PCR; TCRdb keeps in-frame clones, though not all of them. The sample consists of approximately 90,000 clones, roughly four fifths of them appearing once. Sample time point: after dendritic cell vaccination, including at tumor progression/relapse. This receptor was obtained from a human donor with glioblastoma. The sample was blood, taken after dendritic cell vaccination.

This CDR3 reads CASRDDRVEGYTF. CDR3 DNA sequence: TGTGCCAGCAGAGACGACAGGGTGGAAGGCTACACCTTC. The chain couples TRBV2 to TRBJ1-2, with 7 nucleotides matching TRBD1. Germline values: CDR1 SNHLY, CDR2 FYNNEI. The CDR3 covers 13 residues. After removal of 6 bases from V and 8 bases from J, the junction contained 9 bases not matched to a gene.